This TCR beta chain originates from a study of regulatory T cells in long-lasting Graves disease. Library construction for TCR beta used iRepertoire HTBI primers and Arm-PCR of CDR3 regions. TCRdb passed the multiplex PCR reads through MiXCR, listing each CDR3 protein once. This table holds approximately 350,000 distinct CDR3 sequences, about a sixth found once. Trimming took 2 bases from V and 4 from J, leaving 14 bases between them. Per germline, CDR1 MNHEY and CDR2 SVGAGI. This CDR3 has 15 amino acids. Indicated time point: newly diagnosed GD, antithyroid drugs for less than 3 months. The TCR library was made from RNA extracted from PBMCs. The sample was also reused in another study, on T cells in Graves' hyperthyroidism and ophthalmopathy. From that second work: Thyroid ultrasound, orbital computed tomography, clinical symptoms, and serum thyroxine and TRAb underpinned diagnoses. The HTBI set primed first-round TCR CDR3 RT-PCR.

The receptor was isolated from a woman between 18 and 30 years old with Graves disease. Sequenced material: peripheral blood mononuclear cells (PBMCs), taken at new diagnosis, from a patient treated with antithyroid drugs. The rearrangement uses TRBV6-5 and TRBJ1-2; D call uncertain. The CDR3: CASSYEANLVYGYTF. CDR3 sequence (DNA): TGTGCCAGCAGTTACGAGGCAAATTTGGTCTATGGCTACACCTTC.